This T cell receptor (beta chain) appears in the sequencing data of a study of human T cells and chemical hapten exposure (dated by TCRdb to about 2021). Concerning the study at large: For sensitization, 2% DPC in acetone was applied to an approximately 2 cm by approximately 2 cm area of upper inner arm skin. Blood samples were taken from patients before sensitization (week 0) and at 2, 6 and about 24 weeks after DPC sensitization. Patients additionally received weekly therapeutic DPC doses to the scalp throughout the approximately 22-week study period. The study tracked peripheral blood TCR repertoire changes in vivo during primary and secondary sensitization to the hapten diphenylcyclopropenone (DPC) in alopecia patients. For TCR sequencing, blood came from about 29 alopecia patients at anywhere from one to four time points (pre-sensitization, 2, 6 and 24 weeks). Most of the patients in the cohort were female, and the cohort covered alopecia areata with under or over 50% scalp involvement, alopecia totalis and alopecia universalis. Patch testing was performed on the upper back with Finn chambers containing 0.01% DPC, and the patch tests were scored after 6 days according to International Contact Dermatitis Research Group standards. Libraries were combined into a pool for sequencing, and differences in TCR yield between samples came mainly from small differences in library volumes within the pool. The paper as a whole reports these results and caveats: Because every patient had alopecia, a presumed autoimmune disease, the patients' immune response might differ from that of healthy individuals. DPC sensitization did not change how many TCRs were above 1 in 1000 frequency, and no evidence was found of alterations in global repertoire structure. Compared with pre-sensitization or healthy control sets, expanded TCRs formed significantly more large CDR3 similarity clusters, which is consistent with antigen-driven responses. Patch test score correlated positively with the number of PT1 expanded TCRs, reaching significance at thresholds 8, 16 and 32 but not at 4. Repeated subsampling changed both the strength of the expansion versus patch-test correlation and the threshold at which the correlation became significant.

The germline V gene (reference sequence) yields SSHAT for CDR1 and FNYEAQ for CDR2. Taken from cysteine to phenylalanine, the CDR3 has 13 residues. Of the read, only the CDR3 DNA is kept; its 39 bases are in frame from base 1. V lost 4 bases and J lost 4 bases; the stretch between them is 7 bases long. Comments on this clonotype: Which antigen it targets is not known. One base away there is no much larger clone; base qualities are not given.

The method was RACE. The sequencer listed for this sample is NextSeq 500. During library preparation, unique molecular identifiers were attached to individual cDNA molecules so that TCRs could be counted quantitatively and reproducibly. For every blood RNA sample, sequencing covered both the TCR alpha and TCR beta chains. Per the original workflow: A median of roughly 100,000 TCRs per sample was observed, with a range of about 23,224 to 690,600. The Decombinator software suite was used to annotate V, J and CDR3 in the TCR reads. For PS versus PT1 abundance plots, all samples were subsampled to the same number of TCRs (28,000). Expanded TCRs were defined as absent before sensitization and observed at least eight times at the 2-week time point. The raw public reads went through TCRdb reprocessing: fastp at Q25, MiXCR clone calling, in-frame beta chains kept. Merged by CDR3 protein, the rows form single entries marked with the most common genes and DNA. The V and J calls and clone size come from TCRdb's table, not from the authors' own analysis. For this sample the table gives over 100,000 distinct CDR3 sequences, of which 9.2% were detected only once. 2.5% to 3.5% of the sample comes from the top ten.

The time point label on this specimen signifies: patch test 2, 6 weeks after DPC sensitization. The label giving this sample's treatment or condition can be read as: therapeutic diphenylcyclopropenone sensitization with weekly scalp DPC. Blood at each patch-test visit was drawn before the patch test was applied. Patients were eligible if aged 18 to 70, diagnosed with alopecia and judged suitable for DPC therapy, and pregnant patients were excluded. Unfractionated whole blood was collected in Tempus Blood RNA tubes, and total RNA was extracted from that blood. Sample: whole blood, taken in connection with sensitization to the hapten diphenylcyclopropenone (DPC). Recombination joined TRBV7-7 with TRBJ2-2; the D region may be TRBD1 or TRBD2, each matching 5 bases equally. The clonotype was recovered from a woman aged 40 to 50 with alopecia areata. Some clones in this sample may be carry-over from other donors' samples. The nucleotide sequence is TGTGCCAGCAGCTGGGACGGCACCGGGGAGCTGTTTTTT. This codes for CASSWDGTGELFF.